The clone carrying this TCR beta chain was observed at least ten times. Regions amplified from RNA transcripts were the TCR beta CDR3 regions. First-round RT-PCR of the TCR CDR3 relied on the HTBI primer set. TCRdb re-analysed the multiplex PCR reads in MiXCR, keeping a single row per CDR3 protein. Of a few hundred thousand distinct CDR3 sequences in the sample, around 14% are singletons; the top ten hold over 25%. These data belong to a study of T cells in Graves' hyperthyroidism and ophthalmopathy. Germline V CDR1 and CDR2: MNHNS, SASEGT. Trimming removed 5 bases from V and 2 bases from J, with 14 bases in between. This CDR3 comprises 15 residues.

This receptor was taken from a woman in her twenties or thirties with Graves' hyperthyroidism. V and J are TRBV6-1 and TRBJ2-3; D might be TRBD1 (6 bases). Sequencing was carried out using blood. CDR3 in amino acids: CASSPWTAYTDTQYF. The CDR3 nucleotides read TGTGCCAGCAGTCCTTGGACAGCATACACAGATACGCAGTATTTT.